The clone carrying this T cell receptor (beta chain) came up many times. What it recognizes is unknown. The sample is drawn from a study of T cells in Graves' hyperthyroidism and ophthalmopathy. The study's findings and limits: Model output signaled ophthalmopathy a median about seven months ahead of onset.

RNA transcripts provided the source from which TCR beta CDR3 regions were amplified. During a first-round RT-PCR of the TCR CDR3, the HTBI primer set was used. Using its own MiXCR run on the multiplex PCR reads, TCRdb lists one record per CDR3 protein. The sample has around 700,000 distinct CDR3 sequences; approximately 36% are singletons. The germline V gene has CDR1 SQVTM and CDR2 ANQGSEA. This CDR3 comprises 16 residues. Germline trimming cut 3 bases from V and 3 bases from J; bases unmatched to any gene: 13. This rearrangement joins TRBV29-1 to TRBJ2-7, with 8 bases that match TRBD2. The sequence was collected from a woman in her 40s with Graves' hyperthyroidism. Sequences were obtained from blood. The chain's CDR3 is CSVEVGLAGVLYEQYF. As DNA, the CDR3 is TGCAGCGTTGAGGTTGGACTAGCTGGCGTCCTCTACGAGCAGTACTTC.